This T cell receptor beta chain emerged from a study of OX40 agonist ivuxolimab in advanced cancers. In the study overall: Ivuxolimab was administered intravenously to patients at 0.01 to 10 mg/kg every 2 weeks. A mean age of approximately 64 years, range about 20 to 79, was recorded, and 80% to 90% were male.

Sequencing used immunoSEQ multiplex PCR; TCRdb keeps in-frame clones, though not all of them. Here the sample spans over 95,000 clones, around 83% being singletons. Study-level results: At 0.1 to 3.0 mg/kg, CD4+ and CD8+ blood T cells expanded clonally by week 6.

CDR3 length: 13 residues. Germline CDR1 and CDR2: SGHTS and YDEGEE. Trimming took off 0 bases at V and 4 bases at J, with 8 bases between the two ends. To note about this clone: Its antigen is unidentified.

The TCR comes from an adult with an advanced solid tumor such as melanoma, head and neck, liver or kidney cancer. The sample consisted of CD4+ or CD8+ T cells sorted from blood, taken in a trial of the OX40 agonist ivuxolimab. The J gene is TRBJ2-7, the V gene TRBV5-8, with D perhaps TRBD1 (5 bases). The CDR3 DNA reads as TGTGCCAGCAGCTTGGCCCAGGGTTACGAGCAGTACTTC. It codes for CASSLAQGYEQYF.